This T cell receptor beta chain came from a study of lymphopenia after photon versus proton radiotherapy. On this clone itself: The antigen remains undetermined.

Study results and limitations: After lymphocyte nadir, photon-treated repertoires showed oligoclonal expansion, especially CD8+ Temra.

The method was immunoSEQ multiplex PCR; TCRdb's version includes in-frame clones alone and lacks a portion of them. The repertoire holds approximately 80,000 clones, with about four fifths as singletons. Trimming took 2 bases from V and 10 from J, leaving 9 bases between them. CDR1 and CDR2 (germline): MNHNS, SASEGT. This CDR3 has 12 residues. The rearrangement joins TRBV6-1 to TRBJ2-1; a possible D gene is TRBD1 (5 bases). The receptor's source is a man aged 60-69 years with pancreatic cancer. Sequences were derived from peripheral blood, sampled from a patient treated with proton-based radiotherapy. CDR3 loop: CASSEWGAEQFF. CDR3 nucleotides: TGTGCCAGCAGTGAATGGGGCGCGGAGCAGTTCTTC.